The 31 T cell receptor beta chains below all came from one sample that was sequenced in a study of blood T cell repertoires in COVID-19 (dated by TCRdb to the early 2020s). The protocol used for the library was the immunoSEQ multiplex PCR assay. TCRdb limited this immuneACCESS table to in-frame rearrangements with V and J called. A share of clones is missing; checked studies link under half to unresolved V genes, and the rest is unexplained. The sample table records 200,000 to 300,000 clones; roughly 82% of these occur just once. The biggest ten clones account for approximately 2% of the sample. The sequencing sample was made of peripheral blood. All receptors come from a middle-aged man who had recovered from COVID-19.

The rearrangement links TRBV5-1 to TRBJ2-1, with 12 bases matching TRBD2. Germline V CDR1 and CDR2: SGHRS, YFSETQ. There are 16 residues in the CDR3. V was pared by 4 bases and J by 9 bases, with 11 bases of the junction left unmatched. The CDR3 nucleotides read TGCGCCAGCAGCCCTCGGACTAGCGGGGCATTGAGTGAGCAGTTCTTC. Its protein is CASSPRTSGALSEQFF.

The chain carries TRBV9 and TRBJ2-3; no reliable D call. V lost 4 bases, J lost 6 bases, and 12 bases lay in between. The CDR3 contains 13 residues. CDR1 is SGDLS, CDR2 YYNGEE, per germline. The DNA of the CDR3 is TGTGCCAGCAGCTCCCAGGCTGCCGATACGCAGTATTTT. Protein product: CASSSQAADTQYF.

The rearrangement uses TRBV11-2 and TRBJ2-7; 9 bases map to TRBD1. This CDR3 is built from 19 residues. CDR1 and CDR2 (germline): SGHAT, FQNNGV. The V gene end was trimmed by 3 bases and the J gene end by 3 bases; junction bases not matched to a gene: 18. In DNA, the CDR3 is TGTGCCAGCAGCTTTAACCCGGGACAGGGTGTGTCAAGACTCTACGAGCAGTACTTC. This encodes CASSFNPGQGVSRLYEQYF.

This clone has more than one count but fewer than ten. This rearrangement joins TRBV19 to TRBJ2-7, with 11 bases fitting TRBD2. There are 16 residues in the CDR3. CDR1 LNHDA and CDR2 SQIVND come from the germline V gene (reference sequence). With 5 bases clipped from V and 7 bases from J, the junction kept 13 bases outside the gene matches. The CDR3 DNA is TGTGCCAGTAGTGAAGGGACTAGCGGTCCGGGGGAGGAGCAGTACTTC. Amino acid sequence: CASSEGTSGPGEEQYF.

This chain links TRBV6-5 with TRBJ2-3, with TRBD1 as a possible D gene (5 bases). This CDR3 has 14 amino acids. The ends were cut back, 7 bases at V and 5 bases at J, with 16 bases in the middle. Germline V gene lookup returns CDR1 MNHEY and CDR2 SVGAGI. CDR3 in amino acids: CASTQFRGRDTQYF. CDR3 DNA sequence: TGTGCCAGCACCCAATTTAGGGGTAGAGATACGCAGTATTTT.

The CDR3 sequence is CAISEGTGYEQYF. In DNA form, the CDR3 reads TGTGCCATCAGTGAGGGCACGGGCTACGAGCAGTACTTC. The chain links TRBV10-3 to TRBJ2-7; no definite D call. V lost 2 bases and J lost 3, with 8 bases in between. The CDR3 length is 13 residues. Germline V gene sequence: CDR1 ENHRY, CDR2 SYGVKD.

The V call is TRBV7-2, the J call TRBJ2-5; no reliable D call. V shed 4 bases and J shed 5 bases, with 11 bases lying between them. The germline V gene has CDR1 SGHTA and CDR2 FQGNSA. There are 13 residues in the CDR3. CDR3 in amino acids: CASSSVTGETQYF. The DNA of the CDR3 is TGTGCCAGCAGCTCCGTGACCGGGGAGACCCAGTACTTC.

The chain joins TRBV7-2 to TRBJ1-2, with D possibly being TRBD1 (5 bases). V was cut by 1 base and J by 8 bases, with 11 bases left in between. Germline CDR1 SGHTA, CDR2 FQGNSA. This CDR3 has 13 residues. The CDR3 sequence is CASSLGRAHGYTF. For the CDR3, the DNA is TGTGCCAGCAGCTTAGGCAGGGCGCACGGCTACACCTTC. Full variable domain (rest looked up from reference TRBV7-2 and TRBJ1-2): GAGVSQSPSNKVTEKGKDVELRCDPISGHTALYWYRQSLGQGLEFLIYFQGNSAPDKSGLPSDRFSAERTGGSVSTLTIQRTQQEDSAVYLCASSLGRAHGYTFGSGTRLTVV.

The J gene is TRBJ1-4, the V gene TRBV5-1; 9 positions agree with TRBD1. This CDR3 has 15 amino acids. Germline V gene data show CDR1 as SGHRS and CDR2 as YFSETQ. The V gene end was trimmed by 4 bases and the J gene end by 5 bases; junction bases not matched to a gene: 6. CDR3: CASSGGTGRNEKLFF. Written as DNA, the CDR3 is TGCGCCAGCAGCGGGGGGACAGGGCGGAATGAAAAACTGTTTTTT. The full variable domain, in which reference TRBV5-1 and TRBJ1-4 provide the parts outside the CDR3, is KAGVTQTPRYLIKTRGQQVTLSCSPISGHRSVSWYQQTPGQGLQFLFEYFSETQRNKGNFPGRFSGRQFSNSRSEMNVSTLELGDSALYLCASSGGTGRNEKLFFGSGTQLSVL.

The chain joins TRBV25-1 to TRBJ2-3; 10 nucleotides match TRBD1. V lost 8 bases and J lost 3; bases outside the gene matches: 5. CDR3 length equals 14 residues. Germline V gene sequence: CDR1 MGHDK, CDR2 SYGVNS. CDR3 in DNA: TGTGCCAGCTCAGACAGGGGGCATACAGATACGCAGTATTTT. Residues: CASSDRGHTDTQYF.

V gene TRBV19 combines with J gene TRBJ2-7; TRBD1 is a possible D gene (6 bases). The germline gives CDR1 LNHDA, CDR2 SQIVND (reference sequence). V was shortened by 0 bases and J by 6 bases, with 12 bases between the two germline ends. There are 14 residues in the CDR3. Written as DNA, the CDR3 is TGTGCCAGTAGTATAGACCCGACAGGTTCCGAGCAGTACTTC. Protein sequence: CASSIDPTGSEQYF.

The CDR3 is CASSQERELSGNTIYF. The CDR3 bases are TGCGCCAGCAGCCAAGAGAGAGAACTCTCTGGAAACACCATATATTTT. The chain combines TRBV4-3 with TRBJ1-3; D is uncertain. Germline CDR1 and CDR2: LGHNA and YSLEER. V gave up 0 bases and J gave up 0 bases, with 9 bases separating them. This CDR3 region has 16 residues.

This chain joins TRBV14 and TRBJ1-3; D is ambiguous. This CDR3 spans 15 amino acids. V was pared by 2 bases and J by 0 bases, with 8 bases between. Germline V CDR1 and CDR2: SGHDN, FVKESK. CDR3 DNA sequence: TGTGCCAGCAGCCAATGGGCCGACTCTGGAAACACCATATATTTT. Translation: CASSQWADSGNTIYF.

The chain combines TRBV4-3 with TRBJ2-1, with 11 bases identical to TRBD2. The V and J ends lost 0 bases and 4 bases, in that order; junction bases with no gene match: 2. Germline assignment: CDR1 LGHNA and CDR2 YSLEER. This CDR3 contains 16 residues. The CDR3 protein is CASSQELAGEYNEQFF. The CDR3 nucleotides are TGCGCCAGCAGCCAAGAACTAGCGGGGGAATACAATGAGCAGTTCTTC.

This chain joins TRBV7-2 and TRBJ1-1; D perhaps matches TRBD1 (5 bases). Germline CDR1 is SGHTA and CDR2 is FQGNSA. There are 18 residues in the CDR3. V was pared by 1 base and J by 0 bases, with 18 bases between. The CDR3: CASSLEGIRPLVNTEAFF. The CDR3 DNA is TGTGCCAGCAGCTTAGAGGGGATCCGTCCACTGGTGAACACTGAAGCTTTCTTT.

This sequence joins TRBV6-5 and TRBJ2-1, with 11 bases lining up with TRBD2. The germline gives CDR1 MNHEY, CDR2 SVGAGI. V lost 6 bases, J lost 7 bases, and 8 bases stayed unmatched. This CDR3 is built from 15 residues. The CDR3 nucleotides are TGTGCCAGCAGCCGCGGAGCTAGCGGGAGGAATGAGCAGTTCTTC. This sequence encodes CASSRGASGRNEQFF.

This sequence joins TRBV30 and TRBJ1-1; D gene uncertain. The CDR3 has 10 residues. Trimming took off 4 bases at V and 5 bases at J, with 5 bases between the two ends. The V gene's germline CDR1 is GTSNPN and CDR2 SVGIG (reference sequence). The chain's CDR3 is CAWIMTEAFF. The DNA of the CDR3 is TGTGCCTGGATTATGACTGAAGCTTTCTTT. Using reference TRBV30 and TRBJ1-1 for the parts outside the CDR3, the full variable domain is SQTIHQWPATLVQPVGSPLSLECTVEGTSNPNLYWYRQAAGRGLQLLFYSVGIGQISSEVPQNLSASRPQDRQFILSSKKLLLSDSGFYLCAWIMTEAFFGQGTRLTVV.

The gene calls are TRBV9 and TRBJ2-1, with 8 bases that match TRBD2. The junction had 23 bases not matched to a gene; V was cut back by 3 bases and J by 12 bases. Germline CDR1 reads SGDLS; CDR2 reads YYNGEE. The CDR3 runs 18 residues. CDR3 DNA: TGTGCCAGCAGCGCCGGGGGAGGCGGGGGGTCATGGAGTCAGGGGCAGTTCTTC. This sequence encodes CASSAGGGGGSWSQGQFF.

This rearrangement joins TRBV11-2 to TRBJ1-5, with D maybe TRBD1 (5 bases). The germline V and J ends were trimmed by 0 bases and 3 bases, with 18 bases remaining between them. The CDR3 covers 18 residues. CDR1 and CDR2 from the germline V gene are SGHAT and FQNNGV. Written as DNA, the CDR3 is TGTGCCAGCAGCTTAGATAAGGTCAGGCAGGGCGTCAATCAGCCCCAGCATTTT. Protein: CASSLDKVRQGVNQPQHF.

V gene TRBV6-5 combines with J gene TRBJ1-4, with 7 bases lining up with TRBD1. Germline loops: CDR1 MNHEY, CDR2 SVGAGI. The ends lost 8 bases at V and 8 bases at J; junction bases unmatched: 5. The CDR3 runs to 12 residues. In nucleotides, the CDR3 is TGTGCCAGCTCTCGAGGGGGCGAAAAACTGTTTTTT. Translating it yields CASSRGGEKLFF.

J is TRBJ2-3 and V is TRBV2; TRBD1 agrees at 8 bases. With 1 base clipped from V and 4 bases from J, the junction kept 4 bases outside the gene matches. This CDR3 is 15 amino acids long. Looked up from germline, CDR1 is SNHLY and CDR2 is FYNNEI. The CDR3 is CASSEGTGRPDTQYF. Written as DNA, the CDR3 is TGTGCCAGCAGTGAAGGGACAGGGCGTCCAGATACGCAGTATTTT.

There are a few counts of this clone. The chain is built from TRBV29-1 and TRBJ2-7, with TRBD1 matching 9 bases. The trim removed 6 bases at V and 4 bases at J, leaving 7 bases unmatched. This CDR3 contains 13 residues. Germline CDR1 SQVTM, CDR2 ANQGSEA. The CDR3 DNA reads TGCAGCGTGCCGGGACAGGGATTTTACGAGCAGTACTTC. Protein product: CSVPGQGFYEQYF.

V usage is TRBV7-2 and J usage is TRBJ2-5; 8 bases are shared with TRBD2. The germline CDR1 and CDR2 sequences are SGHTA and FQGNSA. The CDR3 consists of 15 residues. The junction had 8 bases not matched to a gene; V was cut back by 3 bases and J by 5 bases. CDR3 residues: CASSFWSGRAETQYF. The CDR3 coding sequence is TGTGCCAGCAGCTTTTGGAGCGGGAGAGCGGAGACCCAGTACTTC.

The rearrangement uses TRBV9 and TRBJ2-3; 7 positions match TRBD2. Germline CDR1 is SGDLS and CDR2 is YYNGEE. J was trimmed by 2 bases and V by 2 bases; bases with no gene match: 5. The CDR3 runs to 15 residues. The CDR3 nucleotides are TGTGCCAGCAGCGTTGAAAGCGGGATCACAGATACGCAGTATTTT. Protein: CASSVESGITDTQYF.

The chain combines TRBV6-1 with TRBJ1-2; 7 positions agree with TRBD1. CDR1 and CDR2 from the germline V gene are MNHNS and SASEGT. The CDR3 sequence is 15 residues long. The J segment lost 0 bases and the V segment lost 2 bases, leaving 3 bases of the junction unmatched. CDR3 DNA: TGTGCCAGCAGTGAACCAGGACAGGCTAACTATGGCTACACCTTC. It yields the protein CASSEPGQANYGYTF.

The count of this clone is one. This chain links TRBV19 with TRBJ1-5, with no clear D. This CDR3 is built from 14 residues. Germline assignment: CDR1 LNHDA and CDR2 SQIVND (reference sequence). The germline V and J ends were trimmed by 10 bases and 3 bases, with 16 bases remaining between them. The CDR3 spells CATLESRANQPQHF. CDR3 nucleotide sequence: TGTGCCACCCTGGAGTCTCGTGCCAATCAGCCCCAGCATTTT.

The sample holds a few counts of this clone. The chain has TRBV4-1 and TRBJ2-3, with TRBD1 identical over 7 bases. Germline V lookup: CDR1 MGHRA, CDR2 YSYEKL. V trimming: 0 bases; J trimming: 3 bases; junction bases outside the gene matches: 9. There are 17 residues in the CDR3. The CDR3 loop reads CASSQDPRGGGTDTQYF. The CDR3 bases are TGCGCCAGCAGCCAAGACCCCCGAGGGGGCGGTACAGATACGCAGTATTTT.

This chain joins TRBV11-2 and TRBJ2-1; perhaps TRBD2 as D (7 bases). V lost 2 bases, J lost 6 bases, and 17 bases lay in between. The germline gives CDR1 SGHAT, CDR2 FQNNGV. The CDR3 covers 16 residues. CDR3 bases: TGTGCCAGCAGCTTAATTCTGGGGGGGGCCCCCAATGAGCAGTTCTTC. This translates into CASSLILGGAPNEQFF.

The sample holds a few counts of this clone. V is TRBV10-2 and J is TRBJ1-4; possibly TRBD1 for D (6 bases). CDR3 length equals 12 residues. V lost 6 bases and J 11 bases, leaving 13 bases between the germline ends. The germline CDR1 and CDR2 sequences are WSHSY and SAAADI. Written as DNA, the CDR3 is TGCGCCAGCAGCGGGGGGCAGGGTAAACTGTTTTTT. It is translated as CASSGGQGKLFF.

The chain couples TRBV14 to TRBJ1-2; a possible D gene is TRBD1 (6 bases). This CDR3 has 13 amino acids. V shed 4 bases and J shed 3 bases, with 9 bases lying between them. CDR1 is SGHDN, CDR2 FVKESK, per germline. CDR3 coding DNA: TGTGCCAGCAGCCGACAGGCGGACTATGGCTACACCTTC. It codes for CASSRQADYGYTF.

This chain connects TRBV7-4 to TRBJ2-5; maybe TRBD1 (5 bases). The CDR3 contains 15 residues. CDR1 and CDR2 (germline): SGHVT, SQSDAQ. V was trimmed by 9 bases and J by 0 bases, leaving 17 bases between them. CDR3 loop: CARGATTPYQETQYF. CDR3 in DNA: TGTGCCAGAGGGGCAACTACCCCGTACCAAGAGACCCAGTACTTC.